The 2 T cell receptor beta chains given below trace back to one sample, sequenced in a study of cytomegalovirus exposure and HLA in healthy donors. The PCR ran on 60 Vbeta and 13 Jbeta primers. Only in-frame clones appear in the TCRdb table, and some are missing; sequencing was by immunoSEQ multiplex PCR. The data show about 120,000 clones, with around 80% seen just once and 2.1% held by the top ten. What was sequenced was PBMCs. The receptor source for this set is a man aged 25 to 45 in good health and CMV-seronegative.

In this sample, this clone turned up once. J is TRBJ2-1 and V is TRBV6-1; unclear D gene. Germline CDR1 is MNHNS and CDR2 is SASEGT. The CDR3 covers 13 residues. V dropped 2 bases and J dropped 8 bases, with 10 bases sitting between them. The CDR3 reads CASSESVGDEQFF. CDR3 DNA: TGTGCCAGCAGTGAAAGCGTGGGTGATGAGCAGTTCTTC.

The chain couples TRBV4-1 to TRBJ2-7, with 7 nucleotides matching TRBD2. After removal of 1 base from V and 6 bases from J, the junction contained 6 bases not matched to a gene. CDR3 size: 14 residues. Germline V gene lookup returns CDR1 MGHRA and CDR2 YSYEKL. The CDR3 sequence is CASSQGPGGVEQYF. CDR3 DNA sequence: TGCGCCAGCAGCCAAGGCCCTGGGGGGGTCGAGCAGTACTTC.